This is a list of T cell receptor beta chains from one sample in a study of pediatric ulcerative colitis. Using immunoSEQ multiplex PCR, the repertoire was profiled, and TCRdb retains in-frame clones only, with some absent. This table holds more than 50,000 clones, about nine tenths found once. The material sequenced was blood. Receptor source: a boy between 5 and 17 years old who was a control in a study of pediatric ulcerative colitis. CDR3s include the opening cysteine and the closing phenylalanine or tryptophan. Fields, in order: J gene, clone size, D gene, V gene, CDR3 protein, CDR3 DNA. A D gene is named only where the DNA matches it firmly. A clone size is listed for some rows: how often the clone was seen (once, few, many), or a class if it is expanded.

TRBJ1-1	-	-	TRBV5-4	CASSWIRVTGITEAFF	TGTGCCAGCAGCTGGATCCGGGTGACAGGTATCACTGAAGCTTTCTTT
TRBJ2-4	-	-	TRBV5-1	CASSFNPAGSKNIQYF	TGCGCCAGCAGCTTTAACCCCGCAGGGTCCAAAAACATTCAGTACTTC
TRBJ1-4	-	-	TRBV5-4	CASSFQGNEKLFF	TGTGCCAGCAGCTTCCAGGGTAATGAAAAACTGTTTTTT
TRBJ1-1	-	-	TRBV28	CASGVDGRAEAFF	TGTGCCAGCGGAGTGGACGGGAGAGCTGAAGCTTTCTTT
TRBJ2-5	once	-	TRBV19	CASSILGGLETQYF	TGTGCCAGTAGTATTCTAGGAGGGCTGGAGACCCAGTACTTC
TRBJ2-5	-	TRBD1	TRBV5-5	CASRARDRIYQETQYF	TGTGCCAGCAGGGCGAGGGACAGGATCTACCAAGAGACCCAGTACTTC
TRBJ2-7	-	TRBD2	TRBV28	CASVTPGLSYEQYF	TGTGCCAGCGTAACCCCGGGACTATCCTACGAGCAGTACTTC
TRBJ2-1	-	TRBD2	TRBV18	CASLPGLAGTNEQFF	TGTGCCAGCTTACCGGGACTAGCGGGGACCAATGAGCAGTTCTTC
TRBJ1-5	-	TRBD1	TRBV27	CASRFGQGGDQPQHF	TGTGCCAGCAGATTCGGACAGGGGGGTGATCAGCCCCAGCATTTT
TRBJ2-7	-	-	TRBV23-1	CASSIKRGISYEQYF	TGCGCCAGCAGTATAAAGAGGGGGATCTCCTACGAGCAGTACTTC
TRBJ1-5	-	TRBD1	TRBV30	CAWSAGTGQGADQPQHF	TGTGCCTGGAGTGCCGGGACGGGGCAGGGGGCGGATCAGCCCCAGCATTTT
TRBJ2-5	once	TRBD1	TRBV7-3	CASSAGDDRGGQETQYF	TGTGCCAGCAGCGCGGGTGATGACAGGGGTGGGCAAGAGACCCAGTACTTC
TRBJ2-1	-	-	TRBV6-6	CASSYSDFGYEQFF	TGTGCCAGCAGTTATTCGGACTTTGGGTATGAGCAGTTCTTC
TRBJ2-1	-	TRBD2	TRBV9	CASSVVSSGGYNEQFF	TGTGCCAGCAGCGTAGTTTCTAGCGGGGGTTACAATGAGCAGTTCTTC
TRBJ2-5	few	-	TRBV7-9	CASSFPPKGETQYF	TGTGCCAGCAGCTTCCCCCCCAAGGGAGAGACCCAGTACTTC
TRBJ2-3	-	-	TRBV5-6	CASSFRDYTDTQYF	TGTGCCAGCAGCTTTAGGGATTACACAGATACGCAGTATTTT
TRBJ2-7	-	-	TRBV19	CASSISDSSYEQYF	TGTGCCAGTAGTATTAGCGACAGCTCCTACGAGCAGTACTTC
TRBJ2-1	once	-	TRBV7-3	CASSSAGGVGNEQFF	TGTGCCAGCAGCTCTGCGGGCGGTGTCGGGAATGAGCAGTTCTTC
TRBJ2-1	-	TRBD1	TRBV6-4	CASSTGEDHNEQFF	TGTGCCAGCAGTACAGGGGAAGATCACAATGAGCAGTTCTTC
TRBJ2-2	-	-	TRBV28	CASSDGFRNTGELFF	TGTGCCAGCAGCGACGGGTTTCGAAACACCGGGGAGCTGTTTTTT
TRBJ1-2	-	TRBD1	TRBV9	CASSTRTGIEGYTF	TGTGCCAGCAGCACCCGGACAGGGATAGAGGGCTACACCTTC
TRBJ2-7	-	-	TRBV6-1	CASSERTAYEQYF	TGTGCCAGCAGTGAGCGGACAGCCTACGAGCAGTACTTC
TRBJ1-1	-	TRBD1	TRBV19	CASSATGLTVYSMNTEAFF	TGTGCCAGTAGTGCGACAGGGCTCACCGTGTATTCCATGAACACTGAAGCTTTCTTT
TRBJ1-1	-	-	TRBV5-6	CASSFFSLSNTEAFF	TGTGCCAGCAGCTTCTTCAGTCTATCCAACACTGAAGCTTTCTTT
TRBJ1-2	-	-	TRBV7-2	CASSRDKGVLGYTF	TGTGCCAGCAGCCGGGACAAAGGGGTACTCGGCTACACCTTC
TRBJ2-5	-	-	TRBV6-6	CASSDPPGNEETQYF	TGTGCCAGCAGTGACCCGCCAGGGAACGAAGAGACCCAGTACTTC
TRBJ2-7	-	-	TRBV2	CASTNSYEQYF	TGTGCCAGCACCAACTCCTACGAGCAGTACTTC
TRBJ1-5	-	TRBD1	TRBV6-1	CASSGHRDRVEPQHF	TGTGCCAGCAGTGGACACCGGGACAGGGTTGAGCCCCAGCATTTT
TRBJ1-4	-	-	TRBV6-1	CASTDTGTNEKLFF	TGTGCCAGCACAGATACAGGAACTAATGAAAAACTGTTTTTT
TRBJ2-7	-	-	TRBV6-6	CASSYQDSQRYEQYF	TGTGCCAGCAGTTATCAGGACAGCCAAAGGTACGAGCAGTACTTC
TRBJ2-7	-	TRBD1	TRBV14	CASSHGQGNYEQYF	TGTGCCAGCAGCCATGGACAGGGGAACTACGAGCAGTACTTC
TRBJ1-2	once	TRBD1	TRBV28	CASSWGQGTFNYGYTF	TGTGCCAGCAGTTGGGGACAGGGGACCTTTAACTATGGCTACACCTTC
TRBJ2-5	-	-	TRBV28	CASSLRTVIDQETQYF	TGTGCCAGCAGTTTAAGAACGGTTATAGACCAAGAGACCCAGTACTTC
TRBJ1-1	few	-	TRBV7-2	CASSQNTEAFF	TGTGCCAGCAGCCAGAACACTGAAGCTTTCTTT
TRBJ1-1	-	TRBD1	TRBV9	CASSVGRTGPSIEAFF	TGTGCCAGCAGCGTAGGACGGACAGGCCCATCCATCGAAGCTTTCTTT
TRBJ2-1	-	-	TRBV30	CAWSGGHDEQFF	TGTGCCTGGAGCGGGGGGCATGATGAGCAGTTCTTC
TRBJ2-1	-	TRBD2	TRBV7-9	CASSLAGVNNEQFF	TGTGCCAGCAGCCTAGCGGGAGTAAACAATGAGCAGTTCTTC
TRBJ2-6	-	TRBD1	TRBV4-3	CASSPDTLGQGAPSGANVLTF	TGCGCCAGCAGCCCGGACACACTAGGACAGGGGGCCCCCTCTGGGGCCAACGTCCTGACTTTC
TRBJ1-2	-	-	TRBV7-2	CASSPRQDYGYTF	TGTGCCAGCAGCCCCCGACAGGACTATGGCTACACCTTC
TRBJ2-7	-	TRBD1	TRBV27	CASSLNRDSYEQYF	TGTGCCAGCAGTTTAAACCGGGACAGCTACGAGCAGTACTTC
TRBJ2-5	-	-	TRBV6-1	CASSEGASTQETQYF	TGTGCCAGCAGTGAAGGGGCTAGCACCCAAGAGACCCAGTACTTC
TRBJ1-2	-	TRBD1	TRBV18	CASSTTGVDNYGYTF	TGTGCCAGCTCAACGACAGGGGTGGATAACTATGGCTACACCTTC
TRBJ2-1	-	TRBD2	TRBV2	CASSESSGGTNDQFF	TGTGCCAGCAGTGAGTCGAGCGGGGGGACTAATGATCAGTTCTTC
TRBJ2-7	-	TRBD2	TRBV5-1	CASSLEVLSGGDYSYEQYF	TGCGCCAGCAGCTTGGAGGTATTGAGCGGGGGTGACTACTCCTACGAGCAGTACTTC
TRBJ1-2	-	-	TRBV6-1	CASTPDEAYGYTF	TGTGCCAGCACCCCGGATGAGGCGTATGGCTACACCTTC
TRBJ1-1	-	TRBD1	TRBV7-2	CASSDTGVNTEAFF	TGTGCCAGCAGCGACACAGGGGTGAACACTGAAGCTTTCTTT